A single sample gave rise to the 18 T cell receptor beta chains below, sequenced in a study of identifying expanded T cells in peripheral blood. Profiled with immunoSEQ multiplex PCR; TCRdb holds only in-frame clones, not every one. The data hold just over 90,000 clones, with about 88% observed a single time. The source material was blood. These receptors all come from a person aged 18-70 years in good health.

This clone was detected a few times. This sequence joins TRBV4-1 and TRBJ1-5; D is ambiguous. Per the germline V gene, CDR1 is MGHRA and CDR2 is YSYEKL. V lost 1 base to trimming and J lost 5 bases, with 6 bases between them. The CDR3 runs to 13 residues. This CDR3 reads CASSQGSHQPQHF. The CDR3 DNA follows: TGCGCCAGCAGCCAAGGGTCCCATCAGCCCCAGCATTTT.

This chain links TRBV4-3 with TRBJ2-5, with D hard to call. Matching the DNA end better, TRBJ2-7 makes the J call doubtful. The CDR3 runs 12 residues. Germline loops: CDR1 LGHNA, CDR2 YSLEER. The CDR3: CASSPYTYEQYF. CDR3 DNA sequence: TGCGCCAGCAGCCCTTACACCTACGAGCAGTACTTC.

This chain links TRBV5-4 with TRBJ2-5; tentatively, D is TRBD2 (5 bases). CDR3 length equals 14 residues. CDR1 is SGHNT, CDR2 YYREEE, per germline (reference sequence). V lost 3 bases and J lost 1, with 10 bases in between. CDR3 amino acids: CASSSGGFQETQYF. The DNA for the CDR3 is TGTGCCAGCAGCTCCGGCGGGTTCCAAGAGACCCAGTACTTC.

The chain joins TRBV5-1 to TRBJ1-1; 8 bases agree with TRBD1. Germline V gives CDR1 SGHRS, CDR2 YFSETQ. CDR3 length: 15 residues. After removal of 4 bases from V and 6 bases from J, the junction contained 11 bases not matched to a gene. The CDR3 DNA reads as TGCGCCAGCAGCCCAGCGGGTTCAGGGGGCTCTGAAGCTTTCTTT. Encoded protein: CASSPAGSGGSEAFF.

The chain's CDR3 is CASSNHWGYEQYF. CDR3 bases: TGTGCCAGCAGCAACCACTGGGGGTACGAGCAGTACTTC. The V gene is TRBV6-1, the J gene TRBJ2-7, with D perhaps given as TRBD1 or TRBD2 (5 bases each). CDR3 length: 13 residues. Per the germline V gene, CDR1 is MNHNS and CDR2 is SASEGT. Trimming took 6 bases from V and 4 from J, leaving 13 bases between them.

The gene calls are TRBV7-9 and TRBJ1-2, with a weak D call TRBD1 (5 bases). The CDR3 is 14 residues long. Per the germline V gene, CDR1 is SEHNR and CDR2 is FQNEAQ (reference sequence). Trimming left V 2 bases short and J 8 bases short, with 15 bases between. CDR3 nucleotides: TGTGCCAGCAGCTTAAAAGCGGGGGAGGGCGGCTACACCTTC. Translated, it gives CASSLKAGEGGYTF.

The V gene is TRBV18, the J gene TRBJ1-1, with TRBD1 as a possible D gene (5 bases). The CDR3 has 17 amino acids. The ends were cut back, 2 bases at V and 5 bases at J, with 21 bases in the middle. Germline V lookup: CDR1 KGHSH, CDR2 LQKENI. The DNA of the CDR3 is TGTGCCAGCTCACCAGAAGTTGGGTCCTGGGGGGGGACTGAAGCTTTCTTT. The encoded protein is CASSPEVGSWGGTEAFF.

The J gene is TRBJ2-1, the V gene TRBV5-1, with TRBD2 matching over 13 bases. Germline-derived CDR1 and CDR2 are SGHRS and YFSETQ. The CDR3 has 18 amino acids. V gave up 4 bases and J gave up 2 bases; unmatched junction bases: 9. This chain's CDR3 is CASSGGLAGRGTYNEQFF. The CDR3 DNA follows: TGCGCCAGCAGCGGGGGACTAGCGGGAAGAGGAACCTACAATGAGCAGTTCTTC.

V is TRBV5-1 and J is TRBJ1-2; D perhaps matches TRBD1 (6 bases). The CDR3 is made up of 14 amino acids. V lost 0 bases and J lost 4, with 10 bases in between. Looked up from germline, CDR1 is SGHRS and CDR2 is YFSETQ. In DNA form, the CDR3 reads TGCGCCAGCAGCTTGGCTCAGGGGTCCTATGGCTACACCTTC. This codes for CASSLAQGSYGYTF.

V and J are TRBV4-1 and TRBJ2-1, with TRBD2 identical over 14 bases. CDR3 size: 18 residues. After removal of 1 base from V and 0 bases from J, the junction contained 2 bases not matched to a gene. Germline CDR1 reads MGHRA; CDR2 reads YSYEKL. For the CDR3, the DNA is TGCGCCAGCAGCCAAGGACTAGCGGGAGGGCCCTCCTACAATGAGCAGTTCTTC. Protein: CASSQGLAGGPSYNEQFF.

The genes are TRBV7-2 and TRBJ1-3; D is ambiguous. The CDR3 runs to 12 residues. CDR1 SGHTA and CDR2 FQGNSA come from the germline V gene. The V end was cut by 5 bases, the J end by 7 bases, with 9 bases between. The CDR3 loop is CASSDPRNTIYF. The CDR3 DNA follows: TGTGCCAGCAGCGACCCGAGGAACACCATATATTTT.

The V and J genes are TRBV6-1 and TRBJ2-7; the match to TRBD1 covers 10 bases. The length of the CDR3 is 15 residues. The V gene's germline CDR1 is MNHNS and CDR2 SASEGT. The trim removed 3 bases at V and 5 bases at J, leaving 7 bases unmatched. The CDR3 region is CASSEGTGAAHEQYF. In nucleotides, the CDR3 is TGTGCCAGCAGTGAGGGGACAGGGGCCGCCCACGAGCAGTACTTC.

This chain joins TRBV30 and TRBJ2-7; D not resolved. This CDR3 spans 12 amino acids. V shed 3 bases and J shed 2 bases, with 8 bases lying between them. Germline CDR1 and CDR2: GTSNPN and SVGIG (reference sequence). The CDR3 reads CAWSLGPYEQYF. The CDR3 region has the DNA TGTGCCTGGAGCCTTGGGCCCTACGAGCAGTACTTC.

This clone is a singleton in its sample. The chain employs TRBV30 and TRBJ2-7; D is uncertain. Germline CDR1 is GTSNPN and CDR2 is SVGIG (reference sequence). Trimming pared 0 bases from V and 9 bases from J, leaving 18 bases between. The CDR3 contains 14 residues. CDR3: CAWSVPGLGSAQYF. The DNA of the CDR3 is TGTGCCTGGAGTGTTCCGGGCCTTGGGTCAGCGCAGTACTTC.

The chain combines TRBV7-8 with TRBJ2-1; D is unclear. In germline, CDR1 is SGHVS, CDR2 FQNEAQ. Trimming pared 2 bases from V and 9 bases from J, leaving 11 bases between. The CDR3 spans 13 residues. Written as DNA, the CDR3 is TGTGCCAGCAGCTTATTAGAGCTGGGTGAGCAGTTCTTC. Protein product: CASSLLELGEQFF.

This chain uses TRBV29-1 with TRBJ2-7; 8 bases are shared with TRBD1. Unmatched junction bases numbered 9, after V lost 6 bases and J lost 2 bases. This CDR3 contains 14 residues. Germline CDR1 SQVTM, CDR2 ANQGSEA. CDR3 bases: TGCAGCGTACAGAGGACAGGGCCAACCTACGAGCAGTACTTC. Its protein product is CSVQRTGPTYEQYF.

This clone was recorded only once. The CDR3 is CSAERVRNEQFF. Written as DNA, the CDR3 is TGCAGCGCCGAGAGGGTAAGGAATGAGCAGTTCTTC. V gene TRBV29-1 combines with J gene TRBJ2-1; D perhaps matches TRBD2 (5 bases). V shed 7 bases and J shed 7 bases, with 14 bases lying between them. Germline CDR1 SQVTM, CDR2 ANQGSEA. The CDR3 has 12 amino acids.

The CDR3 is CAWKPLGSSNQPQHF. The CDR3 DNA is TGTGCCTGGAAGCCGTTGGGCTCTAGCAATCAGCCCCAGCATTTT. The rearrangement links TRBV30 to TRBJ1-5; D gene uncertain. Germline assignment: CDR1 GTSNPN and CDR2 SVGIG (reference sequence). Trimming took off 4 bases at V and 0 bases at J, with 13 bases between the two ends. The CDR3 has 15 residues. Looking up the rest from reference TRBV30 and TRBJ1-5 gives the full variable domain: SQTIHQWPATLVQPVGSPLSLECTVEGTSNPNLYWYRQAAGRGLQLLFYSVGIGQISSEVPQNLSASRPQDRQFILSSKKLLLSDSGFYLCAWKPLGSSNQPQHFGDGTRLSIL.